This passage covers 8 T cell receptor beta chains from one sample sequenced in a study of OX40 agonist ivuxolimab in advanced cancers. Sequenced by immunoSEQ multiplex PCR; TCRdb stores in-frame clones only, minus some. The table records about 60,000 clones, 83% of them present only once. The material was CD4+ or CD8+ T cells sorted from blood, obtained in a trial of the OX40 agonist ivuxolimab. Receptors originate from an adult with an advanced solid tumor such as melanoma, head and neck, liver or kidney cancer.

V usage is TRBV5-4 and J usage is TRBJ2-7; no firm D call. Germline CDR1 SGHNT, CDR2 YYREEE (reference sequence). V shed 4 bases and J shed 0 bases, with 14 bases lying between them. This CDR3 has 15 residues. CDR3 in DNA: TGTGCCAGCAGCCAAGACTTGTCAGCCTCCTACGAGCAGTACTTC. As protein: CASSQDLSASYEQYF.

The chain recombines TRBV6-5 with TRBJ1-1; 9 bases match TRBD1. The CDR3 sequence is 15 residues long. Trimming cost V 5 bases and J 3 bases; bases outside gene matches: 7. CDR1 and CDR2 from the germline V gene are MNHEY and SVGAGI. The CDR3 DNA sequence: TGTGCCAGCAGTCCGCCAACAGGGGGCCACACTGAAGCTTTCTTT. This translates into CASSPPTGGHTEAFF.

The gene calls are TRBV5-8 and TRBJ2-1; the match to TRBD2 covers 8 bases. CDR1 and CDR2 (germline): SGHTS, YDEGEE. J gave up 10 bases and V 1 base, and 7 bases lay outside the gene matches. The CDR3 consists of 14 residues. DNA of the CDR3: TGTGCCAGCAGCTTGCGCGGGAGGTCAAGGGAGCAGTTCTTC. Translating gives CASSLRGRSREQFF.

This clone was counted once. The CDR3 bases are TGTGCCAGCTCTCCCGGGGTAACGGGAAACACCATATATTTT. Translating gives CASSPGVTGNTIYF. This chain uses TRBV6-1 with TRBJ1-3; D not resolved. Germline CDR1 is MNHNS and CDR2 is SASEGT. Trimming removed 8 bases from V and 4 bases from J, with 15 bases in between. There are 14 residues in the CDR3.

This clone was found a few times. J is TRBJ1-4 and V is TRBV7-2; possibly TRBD1 for D (5 bases). Germline V gene lookup returns CDR1 SGHTA and CDR2 FQGNSA. V lost 0 bases and J lost 10, with 15 bases in between. CDR3 length: 15 residues. CDR3 coding DNA: TGTGCCAGCAGCTTAGCACGAGGGGTCAGTGCAAAACTGTTTTTT. Protein: CASSLARGVSAKLFF.

V gene TRBV7-3 combines with J gene TRBJ2-7, with 10 nucleotides matching TRBD1. The germline V gene has CDR1 SGHTA and CDR2 FQGTGA. With V trimmed by 2 bases and J by 2 bases, 3 bases remained unmatched. The CDR3 totals 15 residues. This chain's CDR3 is CASSLGQGGTYEQYF. The CDR3 DNA follows: TGTGCCAGCAGCTTAGGACAGGGGGGCACCTACGAGCAGTACTTC.

Note on this clone: A read error may be the cause here, since a much bigger clone is one base away. The chain combines TRBV7-2 with TRBJ2-3; D gene uncertain. Deletions cut 5 bases from V and 0 bases from J, with 3 bases between. This CDR3 has 12 amino acids. Germline CDR1 and CDR2: SGHTA and FQGNSA. For the CDR3, the DNA is TGTGCCAGCAGCCTCAGCACAGATACGCAGTATTTT. Translated, it gives CASSLSTDTQYF.

V and J are TRBV5-1 and TRBJ1-1, with TRBD1 matching 9 bases. V trimming: 4 bases; J trimming: 5 bases; junction bases outside the gene matches: 6. The length of the CDR3 is 14 residues. Germline V lookup: CDR1 SGHRS, CDR2 YFSETQ. As DNA, the CDR3 is TGCGCCAGCAGCGCCGGACAGGGGAGGACTGAAGCTTTCTTT. It yields the protein CASSAGQGRTEAFF.